The clone carrying this T cell receptor beta chain came up once. Profiling relied on immunoSEQ multiplex PCR, and the TCRdb table lists in-frame clones only, not all of them. The data hold around 200,000 clones, with roughly 80% observed a single time. Germline-derived CDR1 and CDR2 are SGHVS and FQNEAQ. J was trimmed by 2 bases and V by 5 bases; bases with no gene match: 5. The CDR3 is made up of 15 amino acids. The entry originates in a study of blood T cell repertoires in COVID-19. This sequence originates from a woman in her thirties or forties with active or convalescent COVID-19. Specimen: peripheral blood. V and J are TRBV7-8 and TRBJ2-5, with 10 bases fitting TRBD1. The CDR3 DNA reads as TGTGCCAGCAGCCGACAGGGGGCAGGGCAAGAGACCCAGTACTTC. Amino acids: CASSRQGAGQETQYF.